Shown below are 24 T cell receptor beta chains from a single sample sequenced in a study of shared clonotypes between healthy human individuals. Assay used: immunoSEQ multiplex PCR; TCRdb lists only in-frame clones, some missing. Among about 2 million clones listed, 90% to 95% were seen once. The sequenced sample was naive CD4+ T cells sorted from blood. Subset meaning: CD45RA+ positively selected. These receptors all stem from a man between 18 and 35 years old in good health.

The chain is built from TRBV18 and TRBJ1-4; D gene unclear. Germline-derived CDR1 and CDR2 are KGHSH and LQKENI. There are 17 residues in the CDR3. Trimming shortened V by 4 bases and J by 7 bases, and 22 bases separated the two germline ends. The CDR3 DNA is TGTGCCAGCTCACAGAACCGAGTAGCGGGGTCCCCTGAAAAACTGTTTTTT. This sequence encodes CASSQNRVAGSPEKLFF.

The J gene is TRBJ2-5, the V gene TRBV5-1; the match to TRBD1 covers 8 bases. With the DNA end fitting TRBJ2-7 better, the J assignment may be wrong. CDR3 length: 15 residues. Germline values: CDR1 SGHRS, CDR2 YFSETQ. The CDR3 nucleotides are TGCGCCAGCAGCTTGGGGACAGGGTGGAACGGCGAGCAGTACTTC. This codes for CASSLGTGWNGEQYF.

The chain recombines TRBV10-1 with TRBJ2-7; D remains ambiguous. This CDR3 region has 15 residues. Germline CDR1 and CDR2: WNHNN and SYGVQD (reference sequence). V lost 3 bases to trimming and J lost 7 bases, with 19 bases between them. As DNA, the CDR3 is TGCGCCAGCAGTGAAGAGCGAGCTGGGGTCCCGGAGCAGTACTTC. This translates into CASSEERAGVPEQYF.

This sequence joins TRBV29-1 and TRBJ2-1, with D perhaps assigned TRBD1 or TRBD2 (5 bases each). CDR1 and CDR2 from the germline V gene are SQVTM and ANQGSEA. V lost 7 bases to trimming and J lost 0 bases, with 28 bases between them. This CDR3 is 19 amino acids long. In nucleotides, the CDR3 is TGCAGCGCCGTGAACCGGGACCGGGTTAACCGCCTCTCCTACAATGAGCAGTTCTTC. Protein product: CSAVNRDRVNRLSYNEQFF.

The chain joins TRBV7-2 to TRBJ2-2; 10 bases fit TRBD2. The CDR3 has 16 amino acids. Germline V gives CDR1 SGHTA, CDR2 FQGNSA. The J segment lost 6 bases and the V segment lost 4 bases, leaving 8 bases of the junction unmatched. This CDR3 is CASSSRTSGGPGELFF. The CDR3 DNA reads as TGTGCCAGCAGCTCAAGGACTAGCGGCGGCCCCGGGGAGCTGTTTTTT. The whole variable domain, filled in from reference TRBV7-2 and TRBJ2-2, reads GAGVSQSPSNKVTEKGKDVELRCDPISGHTALYWYRQSLGQGLEFLIYFQGNSAPDKSGLPSDRFSAERTGGSVSTLTIQRTQQEDSAVYLCASSSRTSGGPGELFFGEGSRLTVL.

The chain couples TRBV10-3 to TRBJ2-4, with 13 bases that match TRBD2. CDR1 ENHRY and CDR2 SYGVKD come from the germline V gene. The junction had 3 bases not matched to a gene; V was cut back by 5 bases and J by 8 bases. CDR3 size: 14 residues. The CDR3 DNA reads as TGTGCCATCAGTAGTACTAGCGGGGGGGACATTCAGTACTTC. It specifies CAISSTSGGDIQYF.

V and J are TRBV5-1 and TRBJ1-6, with no clear D. The length of the CDR3 is 15 residues. Germline CDR1 SGHRS, CDR2 YFSETQ. V was clipped by 0 bases and J by 6 bases, with 10 bases between them. CDR3 nucleotide sequence: TGCGCCAGCAGCTTGGCCGGCCAGTTTAATTCACCCCTCCACTTT. It yields the protein CASSLAGQFNSPLHF.

This clone was found once. The chain links TRBV15 to TRBJ1-1; TRBD1 matches 9 bases. CDR1 LNHNV and CDR2 YYDKDF come from the germline V gene (reference sequence). With 1 base clipped from V and 4 bases from J, the junction kept 7 bases outside the gene matches. The CDR3 length is 16 residues. In DNA, the CDR3 is TGTGCCACCAGCAGAGCCGGGACAGGGATCGGCACTGAAGCTTTCTTT. Encoded protein: CATSRAGTGIGTEAFF.

The chain recombines TRBV2 with TRBJ2-1; possibly TRBD1 for D (6 bases). The V and J ends lost 1 base and 9 bases respectively, with 16 bases between them. This CDR3 comprises 15 residues. CDR1 SNHLY and CDR2 FYNNEI come from the germline V gene. CDR3 DNA sequence: TGTGCCAGCAGTGAAGGGTCAGGGGCTGATCTTGAGCAGTTCTTC. It yields the protein CASSEGSGADLEQFF.

This clone is a singleton in its sample. J is TRBJ2-7 and V is TRBV6-5; no clear D. Trimming removed 0 bases at V and 2 bases at J, with 14 bases between. CDR3 length: 16 residues. CDR1 and CDR2 from the germline V gene are MNHEY and SVGAGI. The DNA for the CDR3 is TGTGCCAGCAGTTACTCTTCCTCTTCTAGAGCCTACGAGCAGTACTTC. Translated, it gives CASSYSSSSRAYEQYF.

The chain links TRBV15 to TRBJ1-6; perhaps TRBD1 as D (5 bases). The CDR3 is 17 amino acids. V lost 4 bases and J 7 bases, leaving 20 bases between the germline ends. Per germline, CDR1 LNHNV and CDR2 YYDKDF (reference sequence). In DNA, the CDR3 is TGTGCCACCAGCAAGACAACTATCAGGGTGACAAATTCACCCCTCCACTTT. This sequence encodes CATSKTTIRVTNSPLHF.

To note about this clone: This CDR3 is also generated by other DNA sequences in the sample. The genes are TRBV19 and TRBJ1-5, with unresolved D. Germline V gives CDR1 LNHDA, CDR2 SQIVND (reference sequence). The ends were cut back, 5 bases at V and 3 bases at J, with 8 bases in the middle. The CDR3 has 13 residues. In nucleotides, the CDR3 is TGTGCCAGTAGTCAAGGGTTCAATCAGCCCCAGCATTTT. This translates into CASSQGFNQPQHF. Full variable domain (remainder filled in from reference TRBV19 and TRBJ1-5): DGGITQSPKYLFRKEGQNVTLSCEQNLNHDAMYWYRQDPGQGLRLIYYSQIVNDFQKGDIAEGYSVSREKKESFPLTVTSAQKNPTAFYLCASSQGFNQPQHFGDGTRLSIL.

About this clone: Other DNA sequences from this sample encode an identical CDR3 as well. The chain joins TRBV10-2 to TRBJ1-1; 8 bases are shared with TRBD1. Trimming took 4 bases from V and 4 from J; bases not matched to a gene: 2. This CDR3 is 13 amino acids long. From germline, CDR1 is WSHSY and CDR2 SAAADI. CDR3 in DNA: TGCGCCAGCAGTGGGCAGGGGGCCACTGAAGCTTTCTTT. The encoded protein is CASSGQGATEAFF.

This clone has ten or more counts. CDR3 sequence (DNA): TGTGCCAGCAGCTGGATGGACAGGGATCAGCCCCAGCATTTT. Amino acid sequence: CASSWMDRDQPQHF. The chain employs TRBV5-6 and TRBJ1-5, with 8 bases aligning to TRBD1. The V gene end was trimmed by 3 bases and the J gene end by 5 bases; junction bases not matched to a gene: 4. Germline V gives CDR1 SGHDT, CDR2 YYEEEE. The CDR3 contains 14 residues.

This chain joins TRBV6-5 and TRBJ1-2; TRBD1 matches at 7 bases. The V segment lost 6 bases and the J segment 11 bases; nucleotides outside the gene matches: 12. The germline V gene encodes CDR1 MNHEY and CDR2 SVGAGI. This CDR3 is built from 13 residues. This chain's CDR3 is CASSYQDRRIYTF. The CDR3 DNA reads as TGTGCCAGCAGCTACCAGGACAGGCGGATATACACCTTC.

The chain has TRBV11-2 and TRBJ2-5, with D perhaps being TRBD1 or TRBD2 (6 bases each). Germline CDR1 SGHAT, CDR2 FQNNGV. Trimming pared 5 bases from V and 2 bases from J, leaving 9 bases between. The length of the CDR3 is 13 residues. Written as DNA, the CDR3 is TGTGCCAGCAGCAGAGGGGGGCAAGAGACCCAGTACTTC. This codes for CASSRGGQETQYF.

V is TRBV5-4 and J is TRBJ2-7; 7 bases map to TRBD1. The V gene end was trimmed by 4 bases and the J gene end by 5 bases; junction bases not matched to a gene: 6. The germline V gene has CDR1 SGHNT and CDR2 YYREEE (reference sequence). CDR3 length: 13 residues. The CDR3 here is CASSQGQGDEQYF. Written as DNA, the CDR3 is TGTGCCAGCAGCCAGGGGCAGGGGGACGAGCAGTACTTC.

The J gene is TRBJ2-7, the V gene TRBV4-1; D remains ambiguous. V was trimmed by 5 bases and J by 5 bases, leaving 16 bases between them. The CDR3 has 14 residues. The germline gives CDR1 MGHRA, CDR2 YSYEKL. The CDR3 DNA reads as TGCGCCAGCAGCACTCATCCCACCCCCGACGAGCAGTACTTC. Translating it yields CASSTHPTPDEQYF.

The chain uses TRBV2 and TRBJ2-1, with 9 bases that match TRBD2. This CDR3 spans 16 amino acids. V lost 3 bases to trimming and J lost 3 bases; unmatched junction nucleotides: 6. Germline V CDR1 and CDR2: SNHLY, FYNNEI. DNA for the CDR3: TGTGCCAGCAGTGATCACAATAGCGGGGGCTACAATGAGCAGTTCTTC. Its protein product is CASSDHNSGGYNEQFF.

The chain combines TRBV9 with TRBJ2-7; 7 bases fit TRBD1. The CDR3 length is 16 residues. CDR1 is SGDLS, CDR2 YYNGEE, per germline. The V and J ends lost 0 bases and 3 bases, in that order; junction bases with no gene match: 9. This CDR3 is CASSVGRGQLVYEQYF. The CDR3, as DNA: TGTGCCAGCAGCGTAGGAAGGGGACAGTTAGTCTACGAGCAGTACTTC.

This sequence joins TRBV12-5 and TRBJ2-1; 10 bases line up with TRBD1. The V and J ends lost 0 bases and 8 bases, in that order; junction bases with no gene match: 13. There are 18 residues in the CDR3. Germline V gives CDR1 LGHNT, CDR2 FRNRAP. CDR3 in DNA: TGTGCTAGTGGTTTGGTCCTTGACCGGGACAGGGGTGTGTATGAGCAGTTCTTC. Protein: CASGLVLDRDRGVYEQFF.

This clone showed up just once. The chain uses TRBV27 and TRBJ1-6; TRBD1 is a possible D gene (6 bases). V was clipped by 2 bases and J by 6 bases, with 11 bases between them. The germline V gene has CDR1 MNHEY and CDR2 SMNVEV (reference sequence). The CDR3 spans 15 residues. CDR3 in DNA: TGTGCCAGCAGTTTAGGACAGACAACTAATTCACCCCTCCACTTT. Its protein product is CASSLGQTTNSPLHF.

The genes are TRBV9 and TRBJ2-2; 10 bases map to TRBD2. The germline gives CDR1 SGDLS, CDR2 YYNGEE. This CDR3 contains 16 residues. The V segment lost 0 bases and the J segment 4 bases; nucleotides outside the gene matches: 3. As DNA, the CDR3 is TGTGCCAGCAGCGTAGAAGCGGGGGGGTCCACCGGGGAGCTGTTTTTT. Amino acid sequence: CASSVEAGGSTGELFF.

V and J are TRBV5-6 and TRBJ2-1, with D maybe TRBD1 (6 bases). This CDR3 comprises 13 residues. Germline-derived CDR1 and CDR2 are SGHDT and YYEEEE. Between the trimmed V and J ends, which lost 4 bases and 6 bases, there was a span of 11 bases. In nucleotides, the CDR3 is TGTGCCAGCAGCGTACAGGGTTCCAATGAGCAGTTCTTC. It is translated as CASSVQGSNEQFF.